Below, 24 T cell receptor beta chains from the same sample are listed, as sequenced in a study of human T cells and chemical hapten exposure. TCRdb passed the RACE reads through MiXCR, listing each CDR3 protein once. Of about 57,000 distinct CDR3 sequences in the sample, about 9.6% were seen once. Indicated time point: patch test 1, 2 weeks after DPC sensitization. Sample treatment: therapeutic diphenylcyclopropenone sensitization with weekly scalp DPC. Specimen: whole blood, collected in connection with sensitization to the hapten diphenylcyclopropenone (DPC). The receptors stem from a woman aged 40-49 years with alopecia areata. Some clones in this sample may be carry-over from other donors' samples.

The CDR3, as DNA: TGCAGTGCTAGCGGGTCGAGCTCCTACAATGAGCAGTTCTTC. This sequence encodes CSASGSSSYNEQFF. The V gene is TRBV20-1, the J gene TRBJ2-1, with no clear D. V gave up 3 bases and J gave up 0 bases, with 9 bases separating them. Germline lookup yields CDR1 DFQATT and CDR2 SNEGSKA (reference sequence). The CDR3 runs to 14 residues.

With regard to this clonotype: A much larger clone lies one base from this, so it may be a read error. This chain joins TRBV7-9 and TRBJ1-2, with a weak D call TRBD1 (5 bases). Germline-derived CDR1 and CDR2 are SEHNR and FQNEAQ (reference sequence). CDR3 size: 14 residues. The DNA of the CDR3 is TGTGTCAGCAGCTTGGGCTGGGGCCTACGAGGCTACACCTTC. Its protein is CVSSLGWGLRGYTF.

This clonotype was counted many times. V gene TRBV9 combines with J gene TRBJ1-2; 11 bases line up with TRBD1. J gave up 6 bases and V 1 base, and 5 bases lay outside the gene matches. The CDR3 runs 15 residues. Germline lookup yields CDR1 SGDLS and CDR2 YYNGEE. CDR3 nucleotides: TGTGCCAGCAGCGTAATGCGGACAGGGGGCGATGGCTACACCTTC. Encoded protein: CASSVMRTGGDGYTF.

This clonotype was detected many times. The chain carries TRBV6-1 and TRBJ1-5, with D tentatively TRBD1 (5 bases). This CDR3 is 17 amino acids long. Germline V gene data show CDR1 as MNHNS and CDR2 as SASEGT. V lost 0 bases, J lost 5 bases, and 17 bases lay in between. CDR3 sequence reads: CASSEAPMGGRHQPQHF. CDR3 DNA sequence: TGTGCCAGCAGTGAAGCTCCCATGGGGGGAAGGCATCAGCCCCAGCATTTT.

Only a few counts were recorded for this clonotype. The chain carries TRBV4-1 and TRBJ1-2; D remains ambiguous. Trimming shortened V by 4 bases and J by 0 bases, and 9 bases separated the two germline ends. Germline assignment: CDR1 MGHRA and CDR2 YSYEKL. This CDR3 region has 14 residues. The CDR3 bases are TGCGCCAGCAGCCGGACCGAAGCTAACTATGGCTACACCTTC. Protein: CASSRTEANYGYTF.

This clonotype was counted many times. V gene TRBV25-1 combines with J gene TRBJ2-7, with D perhaps matching TRBD1 (5 bases). V lost 5 bases to trimming and J lost 3 bases, with 8 bases between them. CDR3 length: 12 amino acids. Germline CDR1 MGHDK, CDR2 SYGVNS. For the CDR3, the DNA is TGTGCCAGCAGTAGACAGTACTACGAGCAGTACTTC. Its translation: CASSRQYYEQYF.

This clonotype was seen more than once but under ten times. V usage is TRBV6-2 or TRBV6-3 and J usage is TRBJ2-2; D unresolved. The V end lost 6 bases, the J end lost 4 bases, and 9 bases lay between the germline ends. The CDR3 consists of 13 residues. Germline assignment: CDR1 MNHEY and CDR2 SVGEGT. CDR3 loop: CASSPWSTGELFF. In nucleotides, the CDR3 is TGTGCCAGCAGCCCGTGGTCCACCGGGGAGCTGTTTTTT.

The table lists this clonotype with a few counts. The rearrangement uses TRBV6-5 and TRBJ1-2; no clear D gene. V was cut by 8 bases and J by 3 bases, with 7 bases left in between. CDR1 MNHEY and CDR2 SVGAGI come from the germline V gene. CDR3 length: 11 residues. CDR3 sequence: CASQGYYGYTF. For the CDR3, the DNA is TGTGCCAGCCAAGGCTACTATGGCTACACCTTC.

The chain carries TRBV25-1 and TRBJ2-3, with 10 bases fitting TRBD1. The germline gives CDR1 MGHDK, CDR2 SYGVNS. With 4 bases clipped from V and 0 bases from J, the junction kept 4 bases outside the gene matches. This CDR3 spans 16 amino acids. The CDR3 loop is CASSAGTGASTDTQYF. CDR3 DNA sequence: TGTGCCAGCAGTGCAGGGACAGGGGCCAGCACAGATACGCAGTATTTT.

The table lists this clonotype with many counts. The V and J genes are TRBV4-3 and TRBJ2-3, with D maybe TRBD2 (5 bases). The germline V gene has CDR1 LGHNA and CDR2 YSLEER. The ends were cut back, 1 base at V and 2 bases at J, with 22 bases in the middle. CDR3 length: 19 amino acids. The chain's CDR3 is CASSQVEDRWERTTDTQYF. CDR3 nucleotide sequence: TGCGCCAGCAGCCAAGTCGAGGACCGTTGGGAGCGGACCACAGATACGCAGTATTTT.

At least ten counts were recorded for this clonotype. At one end the junction does not follow the germline gene, possibly because of a read error. The V gene is TRBV3-1, the J gene TRBJ2-1; D may be TRBD2 (5 bases). From germline, CDR1 is LGHDT and CDR2 YNNKEL (reference sequence). CDR3 length: 11 residues. The CDR3 protein is CASSQSGNALF. The DNA for the CDR3 is TGTGCCAGCAGCCAGTCGGGAAATGCGCTCTTC.

This chain links TRBV20-1 with TRBJ2-7; no clear D. V was pared by 1 base and J by 3 bases, with 10 bases between. The CDR3 spans 13 residues. CDR1 DFQATT and CDR2 SNEGSKA come from the germline V gene (reference sequence). The CDR3 sequence: CSARAGPDYEQYF. CDR3 bases: TGCAGTGCTAGAGCCGGCCCAGACTACGAGCAGTACTTC.

This clonotype was detected many times. The gene calls are TRBV6-6 and TRBJ1-1; D call uncertain. This CDR3 is built from 14 residues. The V end lost 10 bases, the J end lost 6 bases, and 21 bases lay between the germline ends. Per germline, CDR1 MNHNY and CDR2 SVGAGI (reference sequence). The CDR3 loop is CATSGVAKWAEAFF. DNA of the CDR3: TGTGCCACCTCAGGAGTCGCTAAGTGGGCTGAAGCTTTCTTT.

Many counts were recorded for this clonotype. The gene calls are TRBV7-9 and TRBJ2-7, with a weak D call TRBD1 (5 bases). Looked up from germline, CDR1 is SEHNR and CDR2 is FQNEAQ (reference sequence). The V gene lost 0 bases and the J gene lost 6 bases, with 9 bases spanning the gap. The CDR3 runs 13 residues. The chain's CDR3 is CASSLAGQGEQYF. The CDR3 nucleotides read TGTGCCAGCAGCTTAGCCGGGCAGGGCGAGCAGTACTTC.

In its sample, this clonotype was seen many times. This chain links TRBV27 with TRBJ2-3; D perhaps matches TRBD2 (5 bases). The V end lost 8 bases, the J end lost 5 bases, and 8 bases lay between the germline ends. CDR3 size: 11 residues. The germline V gene has CDR1 MNHEY and CDR2 SMNVEV (reference sequence). The CDR3 DNA sequence: TGTGCCAGCCTAGCAGGAGATACGCAGTATTTT. Translated: CASLAGDTQYF.

This clonotype was detected only a few times. The gene calls are TRBV3-1 and TRBJ1-2; no clear D gene. The CDR3 extends over 14 amino acids. V was cut by 3 bases and J by 0 bases, with 8 bases left in between. The germline V gene encodes CDR1 LGHDT and CDR2 YNNKEL (reference sequence). CDR3 DNA sequence: TGTGCCAGCAGCCAGTCTTCAGCTAACTATGGCTACACCTTC. It translates to CASSQSSANYGYTF.

This clonotype was recorded a few times. The rearrangement joins TRBV6-1 to TRBJ2-1, with TRBD2 as a possible D gene (6 bases). Trimming took off 3 bases at V and 0 bases at J, with 12 bases between the two ends. Germline V gene sequence: CDR1 MNHNS, CDR2 SASEGT. The CDR3 has 16 residues. The CDR3 protein is CASSDYAGSSYNEQFF. Here the CDR3 DNA reads TGTGCCAGCAGTGACTACGCGGGGAGCTCCTACAATGAGCAGTTCTTC.

The CDR3 sequence: CASRQGILDYNEQFF. CDR3 DNA sequence: TGTGCCAGTCGACAGGGAATACTTGATTACAATGAGCAGTTCTTC. This chain uses TRBV2 with TRBJ2-1; 7 nucleotides match TRBD1. With V trimmed by 9 bases and J by 4 bases, 12 bases remained unmatched. From germline, CDR1 is SNHLY and CDR2 FYNNEI. The CDR3 consists of 15 residues.

As regards this clonotype: The junction shows a germline mismatch at one end, possibly a read error. The J gene is TRBJ2-7, the V gene TRBV9; no definite D call. Germline CDR1 SGDLS, CDR2 YYNGEE. The CDR3 loop spans 12 amino acids. The chain's CDR3 is CPSSVAFDEQYF. CDR3 bases: TGTCCCAGCAGCGTAGCTTTCGACGAGCAGTACTTC.

Worth noting for this clonotype: One junction end does not reproduce the germline sequence, and a read error may be involved. The chain is built from TRBV7-9 and TRBJ1-2; D ambiguous. This CDR3 spans 10 amino acids. Germline CDR1 reads SEHNR; CDR2 reads FQNEAQ (reference sequence). CDR3 in DNA: TGTGCCAGCAGCCAAGAACGGTCGTTCTTC. It encodes CASSQERSFF.

The chain couples TRBV4-1 to TRBJ2-5; 9 nucleotides align to TRBD1. The CDR3 covers 16 residues. Germline V gene data show CDR1 as MGHRA and CDR2 as YSYEKL. V was clipped by 5 bases and J by 2 bases; unmatched bases: 9. The CDR3 DNA sequence: TGCGCCAGCAGCTCTCATCTCGGACAGGGGCAAGAGACCCAGTACTTC. As protein: CASSSHLGQGQETQYF.

A note on this clonotype: Given a much more abundant clone one base away, this may be a read error. The rearrangement joins TRBV7-7 to TRBJ2-5; possible D gene TRBD2, 5 bases. Germline values: CDR1 SSHAT, CDR2 FNYEAQ (reference sequence). CDR3 size: 13 residues. The DNA for the CDR3 is TGTGTCAGCAGCGGAGCAGAAGGCGGAATCCAGTACTTC. It encodes CVSSGAEGGIQYF.

There are many counts of this clonotype. The chain has TRBV12-3 or TRBV12-4 and TRBJ2-7; no firm D call. This CDR3 spans 11 amino acids. The V end lost 3 bases, the J end lost 5 bases, and 5 bases lay between the germline ends. The CDR3 protein is CASSLGNEQYF. CDR3 bases: TGTGCCAGCAGTTTGGGAAACGAGCAGTACTTC.

This clonotype was observed at least ten times. The CDR3 reads CASTPVGTESSYEQYF. DNA of the CDR3: TGTGCCAGCACCCCCGTAGGGACAGAAAGCTCCTACGAGCAGTACTTC. The rearrangement uses TRBV6-1 and TRBJ2-7, with 7 bases that match TRBD1. V was clipped by 7 bases and J by 0 bases; unmatched bases: 12. The germline CDR1 and CDR2 sequences are MNHNS and SASEGT. The CDR3 runs 16 residues.